The following is a T cell receptor beta chain sequence with its context. The sample comes from a study of shared T cell receptors in the human thymus. Sequenced by immunoSEQ multiplex PCR; TCRdb stores in-frame clones only, minus some. The data hold about 380,000 clones, with just under 95% observed a single time. Looked up from germline, CDR1 is DFQATT and CDR2 is SNEGSKA (reference sequence). Trimming left V 5 bases short and J 6 bases short, with 10 bases between. There are 11 residues in the CDR3. The receptor was isolated from a human donor. Sequencing was performed on thymocytes. The chain carries TRBV20-1 and TRBJ1-1, with D perhaps matching TRBD1 (5 bases). CDR3 sequence reads: CSALRGAEAFF. The DNA for the CDR3 is TGCAGTGCTCTACGGGGGGCTGAAGCTTTCTTT.